In its sample, the clone carrying this T cell receptor (beta chain) was seen many times. Antigen: not known. Amplified TCR beta CDR3 regions came from RNA transcripts. During a first-round RT-PCR of the TCR CDR3, the HTBI primer set was used. TCRdb redid the calling of the multiplex PCR reads with MiXCR, one entry per CDR3 protein. The sample shows 600,000 to 800,000 distinct CDR3 sequences, around 40% of them seen only once. CDR1 and CDR2 from the germline V gene are LNHDA and SQIVND (reference sequence). This CDR3 region has 13 residues. Trimming shortened V by 3 bases and J by 5 bases, and 10 bases separated the two germline ends. This entry comes from a study of T cells in Graves' hyperthyroidism and ophthalmopathy. Study conclusions and caveats: Blood held most thyroid clonotypes expanded above 0.001 frequency.

V is TRBV19 and J is TRBJ1-1; D unclear. This clonotype originated in a woman between 35 and 50 years old with Graves' hyperthyroidism. The sequenced sample consisted of blood. Here the CDR3 reads CASSIGVPTEAFF. The CDR3 nucleotides read TGTGCCAGTAGTATCGGCGTCCCGACTGAAGCTTTCTTT.